This TCR beta chain was recorded in a study of patients and donors after allogeneic stem cell transplantation. Trimming removed 5 bases at V and 1 base at J, with 13 bases between. The CDR3 has 15 amino acids. Each CDR3 protein is one row after TCRdb ran MiXCR on the RT-PCR reads. This sample has roughly 880,000 distinct CDR3 sequences; more than 15% occur once, and the top ten carry roughly 6%. This clonotype has a count of ten or more. The specimen sequenced was blood, either unsorted or a sorted T cell fraction (not recorded which). The receptor comes from a human donor who was either an allogeneic HSCT recipient or a stem cell or donor lymphocyte infusion donor (not recorded which). It is not recorded whose cells these are; they may come from a transplant donor. The chain employs TRBV12-3 or TRBV12-4 and TRBJ2-3; D might be TRBD1 (6 bases). As DNA, the CDR3 is TGTGCCAGCAGTCCATACAGGGCTCGCACAGATACGCAGTATTTT. Amino acids: CASSPYRARTDTQYF.